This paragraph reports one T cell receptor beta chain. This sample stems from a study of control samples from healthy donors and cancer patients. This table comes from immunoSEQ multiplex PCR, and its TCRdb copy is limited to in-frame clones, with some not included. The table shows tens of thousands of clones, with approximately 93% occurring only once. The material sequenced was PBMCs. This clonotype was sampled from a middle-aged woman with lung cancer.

CDR3 in amino acids: CASSPGQGEGYGYTF. Written as DNA, the CDR3 is TGTGCCAGCAGTCCCGGACAGGGAGAAGGCTATGGCTACACCTTC. The chain uses TRBV6-5 and TRBJ1-2; 8 nucleotides align to TRBD1. CDR3 length: 15 amino acids. J gave up 4 bases and V 5 bases, and 9 bases lay outside the gene matches. CDR1 MNHEY and CDR2 SVGAGI come from the germline V gene.